These 2 T cell receptor beta chains came from one sample sequenced in a study of blood T cell repertoires in COVID-19. Measured with immunoSEQ multiplex PCR; TCRdb has only the in-frame clones, and not every one. Of around 390,000 clones listed, approximately 87% were seen once; the top ten hold roughly 10%. Sequenced material: PBMCs or T cells enriched from blood (not recorded which). These receptors originate from a woman in her forties or fifties who had recovered from COVID-19.

V and J are TRBV2 and TRBJ2-2, with D perhaps TRBD1 (5 bases). The CDR3 totals 15 residues. V shed 0 bases and J shed 6 bases, with 11 bases lying between them. Germline V gene data show CDR1 as SNHLY and CDR2 as FYNNEI. In DNA form, the CDR3 reads TGTGCCAGCAGTGAAGCGCCCAGGGAAGCCGGGGAGCTGTTTTTT. Translation: CASSEAPREAGELFF.

The genes are TRBV9 and TRBJ2-1; D might be TRBD1 (7 bases). V was cut by 1 base and J by 6 bases, with 17 bases left in between. The CDR3 covers 16 residues. CDR1 is SGDLS and CDR2 is YYNGEE in the germline V gene. The CDR3 loop reads CASSVQPGGGGNEQFF. The CDR3 DNA follows: TGTGCCAGCAGCGTACAGCCAGGGGGAGGAGGCAATGAGCAGTTCTTC.